The text below deals with one T cell receptor beta chain. Its antigen remains unidentified. The CDR3 loop spans 13 amino acids. V was cut by 4 bases and J by 0 bases, with 7 bases left in between. CDR1 is SGHNT, CDR2 YYREEE, per germline (reference sequence). The sample belongs to a study of siplizumab effects on memory and regulatory T cells. Study-level results: Roughly 75-97% of dividing CD4+ or CD8+ clones were without an attributable naive or memory phenotype. Greater diversity than memory cells seemed evident in naive T cells, which also appeared to be major alloresponse contributors.

Profiled with immunoSEQ multiplex PCR; TCRdb holds only in-frame clones, not every one. The table includes roughly 120,000 clones, 92% detected once. Sequencing was performed on CD4+ T cells sorted from blood. This clonotype was obtained from a human donor in good health. The chain has TRBV5-4 and TRBJ2-5; a weak D match, TRBD2 (5 bases). CDR3 sequence (DNA): TGTGCCAGCAGCCTCGGGAACCAAGAGACCCAGTACTTC. Translating gives CASSLGNQETQYF.